A selection of T cell receptor beta chains follows, all from one sample in a study of blood T cells in healthy people across ages. Each CDR3 protein is one row after TCRdb ran MiXCR on the 5' RACE reads. The sample carries around 1,100,000 distinct CDR3 sequences, less than 45% recorded once. Sequenced input: blood. The origin of the receptors is a man younger than 30 in good health. The CDR3 runs from the conserved cysteine through the conserved F or W. Each record gives: V gene, clone size, J gene, D gene, CDR3 protein, CDR3 DNA. A D gene is named only where the DNA matches it firmly. Where a row states a size, it is once, few, many or the class of an expanded clone; other rows omit it.

>TRBV20-1|few|TRBJ1-4|NA
CVADHPATNEKLFF
TGCGTGGCAGACCACCCAGCAACTAATGAAAAACTGTTTTTT
>TRBV12-3/TRBV12-4|few|TRBJ1-2|NA
CASSIEGGGGYTF
TGTGCCAGCAGCATCGAGGGGGGTGGGGGCTACACCTTC
>TRBV6-6|NA|TRBJ2-7|NA
CASSYSSREQYF
TGTGCCAGCAGCTACTCTTCGAGGGAGCAGTACTTC
>TRBV5-6|NA|TRBJ2-3|TRBD2
CASSIMTSGGAKDTQYF
TGTGCCAGCAGCATCATGACTAGCGGGGGGGCCAAAGATACGCAGTATTTT
>TRBV12-3/TRBV12-4|few|TRBJ1-1|NA
CASSSRQRVGTEAFF
TGTGCCAGCAGTTCCCGACAGAGGGTTGGCACTGAAGCTTTCTTT
>TRBV7-9|NA|TRBJ2-7|NA
CASSLNSQGGQYF
TGTGCCAGCAGCTTAAACTCCCAGGGGGGCCAGTACTTC
>TRBV27|NA|TRBJ1-1|NA
CASSLSKLNTEAFF
TGTGCCAGCAGTTTATCCAAACTGAACACTGAAGCTTTCTTT
>TRBV27|NA|TRBJ2-3|TRBD2
CASSSLAGGITDTQYF
TGTGCCAGCAGTTCATTAGCGGGGGGAATCACAGATACGCAGTATTTT
>TRBV24-1|NA|TRBJ1-1|NA
CATTDYDTEAFF
TGTGCCACGACAGACTATGACACTGAAGCTTTCTTT
>TRBV7-2|NA|TRBJ2-3|NA
CASSGSGREDTQYF
TGTGCCAGCAGCGGGAGCGGACGGGAAGATACGCAGTATTTT
>TRBV2|NA|TRBJ2-3|TRBD2
CASKRWGGTADTQYF
TGTGCCAGCAAGAGGTGGGGGGGAACGGCAGATACGCAGTATTTT
>TRBV20-1|NA|TRBJ1-2|NA
CSARALRGNYGYTF
TGCAGTGCTAGGGCCCTGAGGGGGAACTATGGCTACACCTTC
>TRBV12-3/TRBV12-4|NA|TRBJ2-1|TRBD1
CASSLDNRGETQFF
TGTGCCAGCTCTCTGGACAACAGGGGGGAGACCCAGTTCTTC
>TRBV4-2|NA|TRBJ2-7|NA
CAGSQSYATEQYF
TGTGCCGGCAGCCAATCCTACGCGACCGAGCAGTACTTC
>TRBV9|NA|TRBJ2-4|NA
CANNPPGAKNIQYF
TGTGCCAATAATCCTCCTGGGGCCAAAAACATTCAGTACTTC
>TRBV29-1|few|TRBJ1-1|TRBD1
CSVPGQGLPEAFF
TGCAGCGTACCGGGACAGGGTCTTCCTGAAGCTTTCTTT
>TRBV29-1|few|TRBJ1-2|NA
CSVEFRATNYGYTF
TGCAGCGTTGAATTTAGGGCGACTAACTATGGCTACACCTTC
>TRBV20-1|NA|TRBJ1-5|NA
CSARAGQTNQPQHF
TGCAGTGCTAGAGCTGGACAGACGAATCAGCCCCAGCATTTT